The following is a TCR beta chain sequence with its context. The antigen is not known. Trimming stripped 3 bases from V and 11 bases from J, with 13 bases between. The CDR3 runs 12 residues. Germline CDR1 is KGHSH and CDR2 is LQKENI. The unexposed donors gave CD4+ T cells in about 2010-2019, prior to COVID-19. Isolation of CD4+ T cells took place after less than 13 days in culture. This sample was taken from a study of CD4 T cells in relation to SARS-CoV-2 and coronaviruses. Across the study: ViraFEST: approximately 10-day antigen culture of PBMCs, then TCR beta CDR3 sequencing.

Profiled with immunoSEQ multiplex PCR; TCRdb holds only in-frame clones, not every one. The data show 20,000 to 25,000 clones, 76% seen once. The rearrangement links TRBV18 to TRBJ1-1; D not certain. This clonotype was sampled from a human donor in good health. Sequencing was performed on CD4+ T cells from PBMCs, cultured in vitro. CDR3 protein: CASSPLEGEAFF. The DNA for the CDR3 is TGTGCCAGCTCACCTCTGGAGGGCGAGGCTTTCTTT. Full variable domain (outside the CDR3, taken from reference TRBV18 and TRBJ1-1): NAGVMQNPRHLVRRRGQEARLRCSPMKGHSHVYWYRQLPEEGLKFMVYLQKENIIDESGMPKERFSAEFPKEGPSILRIQQVVRGDSAAYFCASSPLEGEAFFGQGTRLTVV.